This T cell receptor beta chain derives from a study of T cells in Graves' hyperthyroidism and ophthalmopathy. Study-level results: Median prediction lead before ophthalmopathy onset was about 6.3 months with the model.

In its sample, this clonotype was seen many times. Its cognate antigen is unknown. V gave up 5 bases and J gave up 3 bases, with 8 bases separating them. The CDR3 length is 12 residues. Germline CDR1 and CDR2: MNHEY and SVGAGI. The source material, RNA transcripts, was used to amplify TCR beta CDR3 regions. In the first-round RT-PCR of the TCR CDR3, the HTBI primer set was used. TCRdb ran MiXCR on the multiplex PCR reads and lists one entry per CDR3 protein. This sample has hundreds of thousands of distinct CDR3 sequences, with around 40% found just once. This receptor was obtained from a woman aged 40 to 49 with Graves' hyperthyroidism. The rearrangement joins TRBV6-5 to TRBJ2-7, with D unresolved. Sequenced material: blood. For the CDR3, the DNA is TGTGCCAGCAGTCGAGCTATCTACGAGCAGTACTTC. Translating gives CASSRAIYEQYF.